The present TCR beta chain was sequenced within a study of beta chain features in type 1 diabetes. Study conclusions and caveats: Patients with Type 1 diabetes showed moderately but significantly shorter TCRB CDR3s in all four CD4+ subsets.

Notes on this clone: Its antigen is undetermined.

The sequenced template was cDNA made from the entire isolated RNA. Libraries were prepared by immunoSEQ multiplex PCR; TCRdb keeps only in-frame clonotypes and omits some of them. The sample has around 70,000 clones, about 50% seen once; the top ten hold roughly 0.7%. Via the markers CD45RO/CCR7/CD25/CD127/CD95/CD27, stem cell-like memory, regulatory, central memory and naive CD4+ cells were sorted. This CDR3 has 18 residues. Trimming shortened V by 1 base and J by 0 bases, and 18 bases separated the two germline ends. The germline V gene has CDR1 MGHRA and CDR2 YSYEKL. The chain links TRBV4-1 to TRBJ1-2; D ambiguous. The sequencing sample was made of central memory CD4+ T cells from blood. This clonotype was sampled from a man younger than 45 with type 1 diabetes. The CDR3 bases are TGCGCCAGCAGCCAAGTGGACTTCTTGCCGACCTCTAACTATGGCTACACCTTC. Amino acids: CASSQVDFLPTSNYGYTF.